This is a list of T cell receptor beta chains from one sample in a study of cytotoxic CD8 clonotypes in ibrutinib-treated CLL. Data came from immunoSEQ multiplex PCR; TCRdb stores just in-frame clones and leaves some out. Seen here are about 140,000 clones, 91% observed once, and the top ten hold 10% to 12%. This sample comprised PBMCs, obtained after 12 months of ibrutinib treatment. The receptors stem from a human donor with chronic lymphocytic leukemia. Both conserved end residues are part of each CDR3.

j_gene,v_gene,CDR3aa
TRBJ2-2,TRBV30,CAWSAGGADTGELFF
TRBJ1-2,TRBV27,CASSYSRSNYGYTF
TRBJ1-5,TRBV19,CASSPRTGGRQPQHF
TRBJ2-2,TRBV19,CASSIDPSGTGELFF
TRBJ2-7,TRBV5-1,CASSPGQGAYEQYF
TRBJ2-1,TRBV29-1,CSVIDRIEDNEQFF
TRBJ2-1,TRBV6-4,CASSDRLNNEQFF
TRBJ2-7,TRBV4-1,CASSQDLAESSYEQYF
TRBJ2-7,TRBV11-3,CASSFKDSYEQYF
TRBJ2-1,TRBV4-2,CASSHDTGDFGNEQFF
TRBJ2-1,TRBV6-1,CASIPKTNNEQFF
TRBJ2-3,TRBV28,CASSGTYYTDTQYF
TRBJ2-5,TRBV2,CASSEARTSQETQYF
TRBJ2-7,TRBV19,CASSIVGGSYEQYF
TRBJ1-4,TRBV28,CASSSFAGEGDEKLFF
TRBJ1-5,TRBV19,CASSSLTGPNQPQHF
TRBJ1-4,TRBV13,CASSFGFGEKLFF
TRBJ2-3,TRBV7-2,CASSLAGPAWADTQYF
TRBJ1-4,TRBV28,CAARGWGANEKLFF
TRBJ2-1,TRBV29-1,CSVAERGSYNEQFF
TRBJ2-4,TRBV5-6,CASSQGTSTAKNIQYF
TRBJ2-5,TRBV10-1,CASSESTRETQYF
TRBJ1-5,TRBV2,CASQDYSNQPQHF
TRBJ2-1,TRBV7-9,CASSLAGVGNEQFF
TRBJ1-4,TRBV18,CASSQDRNEKLFF
TRBJ2-6,TRBV9,CASTVLSSGANVLTF
TRBJ1-1,TRBV28,CASSLGEGGTEAFF
TRBJ2-7,TRBV9,CASSPRTESYEQYF
TRBJ2-2,TRBV4-1,CASSQASPNTGELFF
TRBJ2-3,TRBV7-3,CASSLGQLGGRDTQYF
TRBJ2-2,TRBV7-3,CASSLSTGRTGELFF
TRBJ2-7,TRBV28,CASSFFGRYYEQYF
TRBJ2-5,TRBV11-1,CASSPSMETQYF
TRBJ2-7,TRBV5-1,CASSLGQAVHEQYF
TRBJ2-3,TRBV5-4,CASRSPGETQYF
TRBJ2-2,TRBV5-1,CASGIDRAEAGELFF
TRBJ2-3,TRBV6-5,CASSYPGTDTQYF
TRBJ1-5,TRBV28,CASNHQGSNQPQHF
TRBJ1-2,TRBV7-9,CASSPLRESNGYTF
TRBJ2-1,TRBV6-5,CASSYSRVSPEQFF
TRBJ2-2,TRBV30,CASEGTLNTGELFF
TRBJ2-2,TRBV4-2,CASSQELGRGTGELFF
TRBJ2-5,TRBV5-1,CASSLRGEETQYF
TRBJ2-2,TRBV7-9,CASSISGTSGRSGELFF
TRBJ2-7,TRBV28,CASKAGQGTWLALDEQYF
TRBJ2-3,TRBV5-1,CASSLGTSGNTDTQYF
TRBJ2-2,TRBV11-3,CASSLGPGQGQVWGTGELFF
TRBJ2-1,TRBV7-8,CASSLEGSYNEQFF
TRBJ2-1,TRBV11-1,CASSAGQGASDEQFF
TRBJ1-1,TRBV10-3,CAISASTHGEAFF
TRBJ1-1,TRBV6-6,CASSQGVNTEAFF
TRBJ2-7,TRBV6-5,CASSYFRLAGEGEQYF